The sample holds many counts of the clone carrying this TCR beta chain. What it recognizes is unknown. The data stem from a study of T cells after yellow fever vaccination. Study-level points and caveats: CD4 and CD8 compartments shared a small share of clonotypes.

One entry per CDR3 protein, called by TCRdb with MiXCR from the 5' RACE reads. The sample consists of about 160,000 distinct CDR3 sequences, under 7.5% of them appearing once. The germline V gene encodes CDR1 SGHRS and CDR2 YFSETQ. Trimming took 6 bases from V and 0 from J; bases not matched to a gene: 11. The CDR3 length is 16 residues. The sequence came from a man aged 18 to 30 who received the YFV17D yellow fever vaccine. The genes are TRBV5-1 and TRBJ1-1, with 7 bases that match TRBD1. Source: CD4+ T cells sorted from PBMCs, taken less than 6 days after the first yellow fever vaccination. This CDR3 reads CASTVTGTLMNTEAFF. DNA for the CDR3: TGCGCCAGCACCGTGACAGGGACCCTAATGAACACTGAAGCTTTCTTT.